Shown below are 12 T cell receptor beta chains from a single sample sequenced in a study of T cells after yellow fever vaccination. TCRdb used MiXCR to reprocess the 5' RACE reads, holding one entry per CDR3 protein. This sample has 500,000 to 650,000 distinct CDR3 sequences, with less than 20% found just once. The specimen comprised PBMCs, sampled about 5 days after the first yellow fever vaccination. The receptors derive from a man between 18 and 35 years old who received the YFV17D yellow fever vaccine.

The chain links TRBV6-2 or TRBV6-3 to TRBJ2-3; D may be TRBD1 or TRBD2 (5 bases each). V was cut by 4 bases and J by 3 bases, with 11 bases left in between. The germline V gene has CDR1 MNHEY and CDR2 SVGEGT. CDR3 length: 14 residues. The CDR3 sequence is CASSFGWGTDTQYF. CDR3 in DNA: TGTGCCAGCAGTTTTGGGTGGGGGACAGATACGCAGTATTTT.

V gene TRBV7-2 combines with J gene TRBJ2-5, with a possible D match to TRBD1 (5 bases). The V end lost 5 bases, the J end lost 0 bases, and 10 bases lay between the germline ends. The CDR3 spans 14 residues. Germline-derived CDR1 and CDR2 are SGHTA and FQGNSA. The CDR3 nucleotides read TGTGCCAGCAGCAGGACATCGTACCAAGAGACCCAGTACTTC. Translated, it gives CASSRTSYQETQYF.

CDR3 residues: CATRTSGSSYNEQFF. The DNA of the CDR3 is TGTGCCACCCGGACTAGCGGCAGCTCCTACAATGAGCAGTTCTTC. The chain is built from TRBV15 and TRBJ2-1; 10 bases are shared with TRBD2. The V gene's germline CDR1 is LNHNV and CDR2 YYDKDF (reference sequence). The CDR3 length is 15 residues. The V and J ends lost 8 bases and 0 bases, in that order; junction bases with no gene match: 4.

The rearrangement links TRBV4-1 to TRBJ1-1; D is perhaps TRBD1 (5 bases). Deletions cut 3 bases from V and 6 bases from J, with 26 bases between. CDR1 and CDR2 (germline): MGHRA, YSYEKL. The CDR3 is 18 amino acids. The CDR3 spells CASSHLPGWVRDGAEAFF. CDR3 in DNA: TGCGCCAGCAGCCACCTACCTGGATGGGTCAGGGATGGCGCTGAAGCTTTCTTT.

This clonotype has more than one count but fewer than ten. The CDR3 region has the DNA TGCGCCAGCAGCTTCTTCGGCTCTGGGGCCAACGTCCTGACTTTC. Encoded protein: CASSFFGSGANVLTF. The chain joins TRBV5-1 to TRBJ2-6; no clear D. CDR3 length: 15 amino acids. Trimming took 2 bases from V and 0 from J, leaving 6 bases between them. Germline V gives CDR1 SGHRS, CDR2 YFSETQ. Full variable domain (rest looked up from reference TRBV5-1 and TRBJ2-6): KAGVTQTPRYLIKTRGQQVTLSCSPISGHRSVSWYQQTPGQGLQFLFEYFSETQRNKGNFPGRFSGRQFSNSRSEMNVSTLELGDSALYLCASSFFGSGANVLTFGAGSRLTVL.

This clonotype was picked up a small number of times. The chain employs TRBV5-4 and TRBJ1-2; D is unresolved. Germline assignment: CDR1 SGHNT and CDR2 YYREEE (reference sequence). The V end lost 7 bases, the J end lost 1 base, and 8 bases lay between the germline ends. This CDR3 has 12 amino acids. CDR3 amino acids: CASGLNNYGYTF. The CDR3 DNA sequence: TGTGCCAGCGGACTTAATAACTATGGCTACACCTTC.

This clonotype was picked up a small number of times. One junction end does not reproduce the germline sequence, and a read error may be involved. The chain links TRBV5-1 to TRBJ2-3; D unclear. The CDR3 has 11 amino acids. Looked up from germline, CDR1 is SGHRS and CDR2 is YFSETQ. In DNA form, the CDR3 reads TGCGCCAGCACCTTGGAAGGTACGCAGTATTTT. Translating it yields CASTLEGTQYF.

V usage is TRBV15 and J usage is TRBJ2-3, with D uncertain. The CDR3 contains 15 residues. Looked up from germline, CDR1 is LNHNV and CDR2 is YYDKDF (reference sequence). V lost 2 bases to trimming and J lost 5 bases, with 14 bases between them. The CDR3 DNA reads as TGTGCCACCAGCAGACACACGGCCCAGATAGATACGCAGTATTTT. This encodes CATSRHTAQIDTQYF.

This clonotype has a handful of counts. The V and J genes are TRBV15 and TRBJ2-1; D gene uncertain. CDR3 length: 14 amino acids. CDR1 and CDR2 from the germline V gene are LNHNV and YYDKDF (reference sequence). With 3 bases removed from V and 5 bases from J, the gap between germline ends came to 11 bases. In DNA, the CDR3 is TGTGCCACCAGCAGGGGCCCCCAAGACAATGAGCAGTTCTTC. This gives the protein CATSRGPQDNEQFF.

This rearrangement joins TRBV4-1 to TRBJ2-1, with a tentative D call TRBD2 (6 bases). CDR3 length: 16 amino acids. Germline-derived CDR1 and CDR2 are MGHRA and YSYEKL. With 5 bases removed from V and 10 bases from J, the gap between germline ends came to 24 bases. The CDR3 nucleotides are TGCGCCAGCAGCTCCAGAGGAGGGCAGTCCTCATCCGAGCAGTTCTTC. This encodes CASSSRGGQSSSEQFF.

The chain links TRBV20-1 to TRBJ2-7, with D uncertain. This CDR3 is 16 amino acids long. Germline CDR1 is DFQATT and CDR2 is SNEGSKA (reference sequence). The V and J ends lost 1 base and 2 bases respectively, with 18 bases between them. CDR3 coding DNA: TGCAGTGCTAGAGGGGAAGCGTACCCCAGAACCTACGAGCAGTACTTC. This gives the protein CSARGEAYPRTYEQYF.

The rearrangement links TRBV5-1 to TRBJ1-1; D unresolved. CDR1 is SGHRS and CDR2 is YFSETQ in the germline V gene. V lost 4 bases and J 7 bases, leaving 17 bases between the germline ends. This CDR3 has 14 residues. As DNA, the CDR3 is TGCGCCAGCAGCCGGTGGGAGAGGGAAGATGAAGCTTTCTTT. It specifies CASSRWEREDEAFF.